This record covers a single TCR beta chain. Its antigen target is currently unknown. Base qualities were left out, and no much larger clone turns up one base away. This entry is derived from a study of cytomegalovirus exposure and HLA in healthy donors (TCRdb year 2017). Regarding the research as a whole: An earlier analysis of approximately 640 of the donors reported more than 250 Gb of sequence data and about 100 million unique TCR beta sequences from about 179 million T cells. Rather than drawing on any new phenotypic data, the later analysis identified candidate immune exposures from TCR beta sequences and the way those sequences occurred across donors. Along with the roughly 700-subject first cohort, a separate validation cohort of over a hundred different subjects was used. A later analysis re-examined previously published TCR beta repertoires from about 670 donors and added high-resolution HLA genotyping to investigate patterns of TCR occurrence. Genome-wide SNP genotypes for about 55% of the roughly 670 donors were used in a later genetic analysis, which treated that subset as a discovery cohort. To predict cytomegalovirus infection status, the study brought together high-throughput TCR immunosequencing, statistical association of individual TCRs with disease status, and machine learning. Of the 398 genotyped donors, less than 85% were placed in the genetic ancestry cluster associated with self-reported Caucasian donors. Because of strong linkage in the cohort, five DR-DQ haplotypes were treated as single units for association and clustering. Roughly 320 gigabases of sequencing data and tens of millions of unique TCR sequences made up an early release that covered 500 to 700 HLA-typed donors. To decide whether each TCR beta V gene segment behaved as functional or pseudogenic, an earlier analysis of nearly 600 of the donors relied on high-throughput TCR beta sequencing. Using immunosequencing, the study profiled T cell repertoires from around 680 subjects and related those repertoires to cytomegalovirus serostatus. Across 300 to 500 genotyped donors of the cohort, an average of about 200,000 unique TCR beta nucleotide sequences per donor were sequenced, and roughly a sixth of those sequences were non-productive. HLA typing covered class I and class II loci at four-digit resolution. All discovery cohort repertoires had been generated using a single sequencing platform. The study aimed to test whether signatures of past pathogen exposure could be identified by cataloging public T cell receptors. Alongside the repertoire data, information on donor age, sex, ethnicity and CMV serostatus was compiled. The number of donors typed differed by locus, with roughly 629-640 for A, B, C, DRB1 and DQB1, about 500 for DQA1, 600 to 610 for DPA1, and approximately 470 for DPB1.

The library came from the immunoSEQ multiplex PCR assay. The multiplex PCR relied on a mix of 60 forward primers for TCR Vbeta segments and 13 reverse primers for TCR Jbeta segments. The CDR3 region of rearranged TCR beta genes was amplified from genomic DNA by a multiplex PCR assay. The amplified TCR beta libraries were sequenced on the Illumina HiSeq System as 87-base-pair reads. The authors processed their data as follows. Across the 666 repertoires, a later analysis counted 75 million to 90 million unique TCR beta chains, approximately 12 million of which were shared by at least two donors. Raw reads were error-corrected and collapsed into unique sequences with a nearest-neighbor algorithm that merged closely related sequences to remove PCR and sequencing errors. V, D and J gene segments were assigned by aligning CDR3 sequences to IMGT reference sequences. Each retained sequence needed at least a six-nucleotide match to both a V gene segment and a J gene segment. A rearrangement counted as productive if the CDR3 had no stop codons and remained in frame with V and J, and every other rearrangement counted as non-productive. Following IMGT convention, CDR3 was defined as the stretch from the second conserved V-encoded cysteine up to the conserved J-encoded phenylalanine. The earlier analysis of 587 of the donors excluded any sequence lacking an unambiguous match to a single V gene segment. An earlier analysis of around 600 of the donors classified V segments as functional when productive rearrangements were above 56.7% and as segregating when the standard deviation between donors was above 5%. To diagnose cytomegalovirus status from the catalog of TCR beta chain sequences, a statistical classification framework was built. In a later analysis, TCR nucleotide sequences were compared against IMGT/GENE-DB human TR gene sequences so that V and J genes could be assigned. A later analysis assigned CDR3 sequences and most-parsimonious VDJ recombination scenarios with the TCRdist pipeline. In a later analysis, each TCR beta chain was defined by its CDR3 amino acid sequence together with its V-gene family, and reads without a unique V-gene family were excluded. In a later analysis, 550 to 650 highly shared, low-generation-probability nucleotide sequences were removed to address suspected cross-contamination and a sequencing artifact. For each public chain, a later analysis derived a clonal expansion index from normalized ranks of inferred template counts within each repertoire. A later analysis computed generation probabilities with a VDJ recombination model fitted to out-of-frame rearrangements, and checked the results against IGoR. In a later analysis, TCR-TCR, TCR-HLA and TCR-CMV co-occurrence was scored with hypergeometric tests, and a repertoire-size bias correction was applied to TCR pairs. False discovery rates were estimated in a later analysis by permuting HLA or CMV assignments 20 times. In a later analysis, co-occurring TCRs were grouped using DBSCAN, and TCRdist sequence similarity was added for clustering within HLA-allele-positive subsets. Repertoires with fewer than 30,000 or more than 120,000 public chains were left out of co-occurrence clustering, as were four to six repertoires with anomalous nucleotide sharing. TCRdb carries this immuneACCESS record with in-frame sequences only. Its versions omit some clonotypes, under half of them owing to an unresolved V gene in the studies checked, with the rest unexplained. For V, J and clone size, that table is used; D and trimming come from the DNA. This sample gives approximately 120,000 clones in total; about three quarters of them show up just once. The ten largest clones take up approximately 13% of the sample.

The cohort was made up of 666 healthy bone marrow donors. At the time of sampling, every cohort member was nominally healthy, though immune exposures that went unrecorded were likely present. The donor tested CMV seropositive, placing the donor among the 290 or so seropositive members of the cohort. Every donor gave a peripheral blood sample, and the peripheral blood mononuclear cells from that sample were used for TCR beta sequencing. Genomic DNA extraction from the blood cell samples was performed with the Qiagen DNeasy Blood Extraction Kit. Inclusive of the bounding cysteine and phenylalanine, the CDR3 is 14 residues long. Only the CDR3 DNA is retained, 42 bases long and in frame from the first base. Trimming accounts for 0 bases at V and 4 bases at J, while the number of junction bases matched to no gene is 1. The CDR1 and CDR2 encoded by the germline V gene (reference sequence) are GTSNPN and SVGIG.

On the study overall, not on this receptor specifically: A later analysis found that HLA-associated TCR beta chains were more clonally expanded and had lower generation probabilities than equally common non-associated chains. Several of the top co-occurrence clusters appeared to be linked to parvovirus B19, influenza, CMV and Epstein-Barr virus, according to a later analysis. The earlier analysis of nearly 600 of the donors excluded approximately 17 rarely observed V segments, including chromosome 9 orphons, because counts were too low. Because the 87-base-pair reads could not distinguish some IMGT-functional V segments, including TRBV6-2 and TRBV6-3, those segments were excluded. Most CMV-associated TCR beta chains appeared to be HLA-restricted in a later analysis, and the HLA associations seemed to be driven largely by CMV exposure. According to a later analysis, TCR association rates differed among HLA loci, with DRB1 alleles showing the most associated TCRs and HLA-C alleles showing the fewest. Sequencing depth was assumed to be roughly uniform across donors in the presence/absence analyses, though that assumption may not hold. A cluster of highly shared sequence variants was judged likely to be a technical artifact of the sequencing pipeline. An association between a missense DCLRE1C variant and V-gene and J-gene trimming of TCR beta chains was found in a later genetic analysis and replicated in an independent cohort. According to a later genetic analysis, donors in an Asian-associated ancestry cluster had fewer N-insertions in productive TCRs than the roughly 660-donor mean. Linkage disequilibrium might explain the correlated functional status among segregating V segments, but an unknown experimental factor could not be ruled out. A few of the identified cytomegalovirus-associated TCR beta chains were confirmed in vitro to be specific for cytomegalovirus antigens. The classifier was reported to diagnose cytomegalovirus status with high specificity and sensitivity in both the original cohort and the validation cohort. The cohort was sequenced for TCR beta chains only, and without alpha or paired-chain data the features that could be detected were limited. A further reported finding was that TCR beta sequences accurately predicted the HLA-A and HLA-B alleles for most subjects in the first cohort. When HLA alleles, especially DR and DQ, strongly co-occurred, attributing TCR associations to individual alleles was difficult. It was suggested by the authors that the approach could potentially be generalized to other disease states and immunological phenotypes. A total of around 150 TCR beta chains were listed by the study as associated with cytomegalovirus. Because some donors lacked HLA typing at each locus, the association tests relied only on the typed subset. Across donors, most TCR sequences were observed very rarely, whereas some public TCRs were present in many individuals. The only immune exposure information available for the cohort was CMV serostatus. In a later analysis, some 18,000 TCR beta sequences were associated with specific HLA alleles at a false discovery rate of 0.05. In an earlier analysis of about 550 of the donors, most TCR beta V segments were observed in productive rearrangements about 90% or about 30% of the time, broadly matching IMGT annotations.

This sequence uses TRBV30 and TRBJ1-4, with 8 junctional bases fitting TRBD1. This TCR was sampled from a woman aged 60-75 years in good health and CMV-seropositive. Sequences were obtained from PBMCs. At the DNA level, the sequence is TGTGCCTGGAGTGTCAGGGGGCGTAATGAAAAACTGTTTTTT. Translated, it reads CAWSVRGRNEKLFF. Outside the CDR3, residues come from the reference TRBV30 and TRBJ1-4 proteins, so the full variable domain is: SQTIHQWPATLVQPVGSPLSLECTVEGTSNPNLYWYRQAAGRGLQLLFYSVGIGQISSEVPQNLSASRPQDRQFILSSKKLLLSDSGFYLCAWSVRGRNEKLFFGSGTQLSVL.